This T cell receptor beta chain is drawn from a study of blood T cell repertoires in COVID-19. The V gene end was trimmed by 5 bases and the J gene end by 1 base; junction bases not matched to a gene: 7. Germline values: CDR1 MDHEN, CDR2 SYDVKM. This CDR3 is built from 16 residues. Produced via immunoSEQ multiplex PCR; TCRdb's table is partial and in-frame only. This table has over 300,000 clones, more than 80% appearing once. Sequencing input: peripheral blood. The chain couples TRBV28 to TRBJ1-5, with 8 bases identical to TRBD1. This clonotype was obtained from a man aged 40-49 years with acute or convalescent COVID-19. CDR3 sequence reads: CASSRTQGVSNQPQHF. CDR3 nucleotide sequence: TGTGCCAGCAGTCGGACACAGGGGGTAAGCAATCAGCCCCAGCATTTT.